One sample yielded the 11 T cell receptor beta chains listed below, sequenced in a study of tumour-infiltrating T cells in Burkitt lymphoma. Repertoires were generated with immunoSEQ multiplex PCR, while TCRdb's copy carries only in-frame clones and drops some. Seen here are approximately 46,000 clones, approximately 31% observed once, and the top ten hold around 3%. Sequencing was carried out using tumor tissue. Receptor source: a human donor with Burkitt lymphoma.

This clone was counted only a few times. The V and J genes are TRBV10-3 and TRBJ1-2; unclear D gene. V lost 3 bases, J lost 4 bases, and 18 bases lay in between. Germline CDR1 and CDR2: ENHRY and SYGVKD. The CDR3 contains 16 residues. The CDR3, as DNA: TGTGCCATCAGTGACCCGGTTTGGGTTGGCCTCTATGGCTACACCTTC. Its translation: CAISDPVWVGLYGYTF.

The chain joins TRBV7-2 to TRBJ2-5, with D tentatively TRBD1 or TRBD2 (5 bases each). Trimming shortened V by 4 bases and J by 5 bases, and 17 bases separated the two germline ends. Germline CDR1 SGHTA, CDR2 FQGNSA. The CDR3 is made up of 15 amino acids. CDR3 sequence reads: CASSSQRGDGETQYF. CDR3 bases: TGTGCCAGCAGCTCGCAGCGTGGGGACGGGGAGACCCAGTACTTC.

The V call is TRBV4-2, the J call TRBJ2-7; D gene ambiguous. V shed 3 bases and J shed 0 bases, with 6 bases lying between them. There are 13 residues in the CDR3. CDR1 and CDR2 (germline): LGHNA, YNFKEQ. The CDR3 DNA is TGTGCCAGCAGCCAGCGAGCCTCCTACGAGCAGTACTTC. Its translation: CASSQRASYEQYF.

This chain joins TRBV6-1 and TRBJ1-3, with D unclear. Germline V gene lookup returns CDR1 MNHNS and CDR2 SASEGT. The CDR3 length is 12 residues. Trimming pared 6 bases from V and 2 bases from J, leaving 5 bases between. The CDR3 DNA follows: TGTGCCAGCAGGGTTACTGGAAACACCATATATTTT. This gives the protein CASRVTGNTIYF.

The chain carries TRBV2 and TRBJ1-1; 7 positions agree with TRBD1. The CDR3 spans 13 residues. CDR1 is SNHLY, CDR2 FYNNEI, per germline. With V trimmed by 10 bases and J by 1 base, 6 bases remained unmatched. Here the CDR3 DNA reads TGTGCCACCACCGGGACAGCGAACACTGAAGCTTTCTTT. This codes for CATTGTANTEAFF.

This clone was detected a few times. V usage is TRBV5-1 and J usage is TRBJ1-2; 10 bases map to TRBD1. CDR3 length: 14 amino acids. Germline-derived CDR1 and CDR2 are SGHRS and YFSETQ. V was clipped by 4 bases and J by 3 bases; unmatched bases: 3. CDR3 residues: CASSRQGADYGYTF. DNA for the CDR3: TGCGCCAGCAGCCGACAGGGGGCGGACTATGGCTACACCTTC.

The V call is TRBV27, the J call TRBJ2-7; 8 nucleotides line up with TRBD2. The J segment lost 3 bases and the V segment lost 6 bases, leaving 1 base of the junction unmatched. CDR1 and CDR2 (germline): MNHEY, SMNVEV (reference sequence). This CDR3 comprises 12 residues. The CDR3 protein is CASSRGGYEQYF. As DNA, the CDR3 is TGTGCCAGCAGCCGGGGGGGCTACGAGCAGTACTTC.

This clone was seen once. The V call is TRBV19, the J call TRBJ2-2; D may be TRBD1 (5 bases). Germline lookup yields CDR1 LNHDA and CDR2 SQIVND (reference sequence). Trimming cost V 4 bases and J 0 bases, with 12 bases left between them. The CDR3 runs 16 residues. The CDR3 region is CASSSWGYPNTGELFF. The CDR3 nucleotides are TGTGCCAGTAGTAGCTGGGGCTACCCGAACACCGGGGAGCTGTTTTTT.

V and J are TRBV4-1 and TRBJ2-3, with a tentative D call TRBD2 (6 bases). The CDR3 runs 14 residues. The germline V and J ends were trimmed by 3 bases and 6 bases, with 13 bases remaining between them. CDR1 and CDR2 (germline): MGHRA, YSYEKL. Written as DNA, the CDR3 is TGCGCCAGCAGCCAGGAGGGTACGGGGGATACGCAGTATTTT. Amino acid sequence: CASSQEGTGDTQYF.

This chain joins TRBV18 and TRBJ1-3; tentatively, D is TRBD1 (5 bases). Germline assignment: CDR1 KGHSH and CDR2 LQKENI. V was cut by 5 bases and J by 0 bases, with 14 bases left in between. This CDR3 is built from 16 residues. The CDR3 loop reads CASSGRQSSSGNTIYF. CDR3 bases: TGTGCCAGCTCAGGCCGACAGAGCAGCTCTGGAAACACCATATATTTT.

This clone turned up a few times. Written as DNA, the CDR3 is TGTGCCAGCTCACCACCGGACACCGGGGAGCTGTTTTTT. This encodes CASSPPDTGELFF. The chain joins TRBV18 to TRBJ2-2; D is unclear. Germline V gene lookup returns CDR1 KGHSH and CDR2 LQKENI. The CDR3 totals 13 residues. Deletions cut 0 bases from V and 3 bases from J, with 2 bases between.